This T cell receptor (beta chain) was captured in a study of T cells in Graves' hyperthyroidism and ophthalmopathy. Amplification of TCR beta CDR3 regions used RNA as the template. Researchers ran a first-round RT-PCR on the TCR CDR3 using the HTBI primer set. Each CDR3 protein is one row after TCRdb ran MiXCR on the multiplex PCR reads. The sample has approximately 600,000 distinct CDR3 sequences; 15% to 20% are singletons. Stability of Graves' hyperthyroidism was defined as absent ophthalmopathy progression within 18 months. Diagnosis relied on clinical symptoms, serum thyroxine and TRAb, thyroid ultrasound and orbital computed tomography. The PBMCs had their origin in around 9.1 ml of fresh peripheral blood. The germline CDR1 and CDR2 sequences are LGHDT and YNNKEL (reference sequence). There are 16 residues in the CDR3. V lost 3 bases and J lost 1, with 12 bases in between. At least ten counts were recorded for this clonotype.

The sample was blood. This TCR derives from a woman in her twenties or thirties with Graves' hyperthyroidism. The V call is TRBV3-1, the J call TRBJ2-2, with D perhaps matching TRBD2 (5 bases). For the CDR3, the DNA is TGTGCCAGCAGCCATGTCAGGAGGCGGAACACCGGGGAGCTGTTTTTT. This translates into CASSHVRRRNTGELFF.